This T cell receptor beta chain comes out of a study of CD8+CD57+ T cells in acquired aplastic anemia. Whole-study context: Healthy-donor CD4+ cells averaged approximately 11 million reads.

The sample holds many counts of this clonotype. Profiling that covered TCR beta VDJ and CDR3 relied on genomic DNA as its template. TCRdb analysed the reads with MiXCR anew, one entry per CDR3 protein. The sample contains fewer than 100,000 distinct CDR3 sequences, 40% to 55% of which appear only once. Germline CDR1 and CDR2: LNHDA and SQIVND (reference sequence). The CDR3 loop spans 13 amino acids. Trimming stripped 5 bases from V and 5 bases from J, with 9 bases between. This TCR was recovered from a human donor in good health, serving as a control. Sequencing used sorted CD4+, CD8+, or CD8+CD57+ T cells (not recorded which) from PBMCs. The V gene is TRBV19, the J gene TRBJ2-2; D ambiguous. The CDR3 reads CASSQLGTGELFF. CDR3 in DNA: TGTGCCAGTAGTCAACTGGGGACCGGGGAGCTGTTTTTT.